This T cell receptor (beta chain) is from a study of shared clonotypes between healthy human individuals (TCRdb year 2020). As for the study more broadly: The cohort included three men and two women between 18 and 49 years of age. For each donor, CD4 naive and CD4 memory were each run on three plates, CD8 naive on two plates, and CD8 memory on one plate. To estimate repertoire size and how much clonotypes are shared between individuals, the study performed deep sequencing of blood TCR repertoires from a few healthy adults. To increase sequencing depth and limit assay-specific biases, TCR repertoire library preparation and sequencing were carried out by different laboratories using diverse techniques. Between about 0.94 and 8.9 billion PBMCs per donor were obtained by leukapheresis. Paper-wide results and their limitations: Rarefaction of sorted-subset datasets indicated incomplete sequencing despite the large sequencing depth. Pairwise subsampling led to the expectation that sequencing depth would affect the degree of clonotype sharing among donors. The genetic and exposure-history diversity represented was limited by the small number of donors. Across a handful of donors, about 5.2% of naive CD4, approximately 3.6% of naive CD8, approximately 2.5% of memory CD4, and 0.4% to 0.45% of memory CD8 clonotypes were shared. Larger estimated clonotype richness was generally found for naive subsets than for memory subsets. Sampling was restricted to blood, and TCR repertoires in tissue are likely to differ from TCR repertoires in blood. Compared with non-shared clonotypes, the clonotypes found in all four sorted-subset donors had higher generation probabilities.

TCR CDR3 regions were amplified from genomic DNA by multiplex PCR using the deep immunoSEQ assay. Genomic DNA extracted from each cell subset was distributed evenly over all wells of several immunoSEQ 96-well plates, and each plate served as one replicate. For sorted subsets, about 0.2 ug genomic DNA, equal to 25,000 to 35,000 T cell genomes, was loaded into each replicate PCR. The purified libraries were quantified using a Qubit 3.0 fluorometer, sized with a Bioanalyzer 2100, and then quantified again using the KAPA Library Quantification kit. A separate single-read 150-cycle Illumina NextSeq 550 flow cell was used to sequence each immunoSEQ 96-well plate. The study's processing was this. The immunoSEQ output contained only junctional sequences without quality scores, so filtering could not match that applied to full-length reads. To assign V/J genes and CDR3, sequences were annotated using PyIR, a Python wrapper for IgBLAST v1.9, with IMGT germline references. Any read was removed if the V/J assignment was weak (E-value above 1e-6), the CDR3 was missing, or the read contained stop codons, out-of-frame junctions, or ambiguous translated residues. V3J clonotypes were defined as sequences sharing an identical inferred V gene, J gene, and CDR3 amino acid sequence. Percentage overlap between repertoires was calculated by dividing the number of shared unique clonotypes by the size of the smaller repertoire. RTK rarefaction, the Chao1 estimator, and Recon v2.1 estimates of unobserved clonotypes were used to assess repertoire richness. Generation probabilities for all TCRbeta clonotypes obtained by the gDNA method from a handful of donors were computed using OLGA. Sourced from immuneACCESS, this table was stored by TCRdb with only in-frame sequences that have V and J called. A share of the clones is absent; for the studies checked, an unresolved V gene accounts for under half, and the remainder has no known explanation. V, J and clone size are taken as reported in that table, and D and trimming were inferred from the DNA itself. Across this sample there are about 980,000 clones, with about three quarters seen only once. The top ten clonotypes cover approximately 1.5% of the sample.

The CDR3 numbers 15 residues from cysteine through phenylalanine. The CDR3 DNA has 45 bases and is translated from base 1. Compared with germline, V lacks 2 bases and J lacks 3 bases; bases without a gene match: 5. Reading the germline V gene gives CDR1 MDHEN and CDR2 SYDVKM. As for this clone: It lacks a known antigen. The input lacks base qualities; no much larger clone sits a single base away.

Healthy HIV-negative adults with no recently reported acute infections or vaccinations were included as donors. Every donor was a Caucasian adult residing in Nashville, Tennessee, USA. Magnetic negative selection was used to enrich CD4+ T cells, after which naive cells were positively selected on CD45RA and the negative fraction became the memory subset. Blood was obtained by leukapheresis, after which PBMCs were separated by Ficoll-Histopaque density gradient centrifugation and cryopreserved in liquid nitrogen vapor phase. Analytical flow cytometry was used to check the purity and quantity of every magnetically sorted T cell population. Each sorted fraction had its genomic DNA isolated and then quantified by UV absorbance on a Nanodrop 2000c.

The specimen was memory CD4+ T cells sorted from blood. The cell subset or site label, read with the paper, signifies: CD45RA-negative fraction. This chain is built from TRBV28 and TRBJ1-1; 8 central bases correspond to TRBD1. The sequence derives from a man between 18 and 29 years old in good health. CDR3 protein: CASSLGSTGDTEAFF. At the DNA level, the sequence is TGTGCCAGCAGTTTAGGGTCGACAGGGGACACTGAAGCTTTCTTT.